This T cell receptor (beta chain) was obtained from a study of graft-versus-host responses after intestinal transplantation. By sample fraction, this clone is medium-sized. The V gene lost 9 bases and the J gene lost 2 bases, with 14 bases spanning the gap. Looked up from germline, CDR1 is SGHRS and CDR2 is YFSETQ. The CDR3 is 13 residues long. Plating of 200,000 CFSE-labeled responder cells was done together with 200,000 irradiated, violet-dye-labeled stimulator cells. Only in-frame clones appear in the TCRdb table, and some are missing; sequencing was by immunoSEQ multiplex PCR. The sample has about 9,700 clones; about 35% are singletons.

Material: alloreactive CD8+ T cells from a mixed lymphocyte reaction culture, obtained before intestinal transplant. Indicated subset: CFSE-low proliferating T cells sorted from approximately 6-day pre-transplant mixed lymphocyte reaction (GvH or HvG direction). J is TRBJ1-1 and V is TRBV5-1; no definite D call. This receptor was obtained from a human patient who received an intestinal transplant. CDR3 residues: CATRPDLNTEAFF. Here the CDR3 DNA reads TGCGCCACGCGGCCCGATCTTAACACTGAAGCTTTCTTT.